The 18 T cell receptor beta chains below all came from one sample that was sequenced in a study of early T cells in non-severe SARS-CoV-2 infection. TCRdb reprocessed the 5' RACE reads with MiXCR, giving one entry per CDR3 protein. The repertoire has 50,000 to 70,000 distinct CDR3 sequences, about 6% of them found once; the top ten carry roughly 3.5%. The sample here was whole blood, taken at baseline. The receptor set was obtained from an adult who was a healthcare worker with PCR-confirmed SARS-CoV-2 infection or an uninfected control (not recorded which).

The chain joins TRBV18 to TRBJ2-7; the match to TRBD2 covers 8 bases. CDR1 is KGHSH, CDR2 LQKENI, per germline. The junction had 11 bases not matched to a gene; V was cut back by 3 bases and J by 7 bases. The CDR3 is made up of 15 amino acids. CDR3 region: CASSPTGGAPIEQYF. CDR3 in DNA: TGTGCCAGCTCACCCACGGGGGGGGCGCCGATTGAGCAGTACTTC. Using reference TRBV18 and TRBJ2-7 for the parts outside the CDR3, the full variable domain is NAGVMQNPRHLVRRRGQEARLRCSPMKGHSHVYWYRQLPEEGLKFMVYLQKENIIDESGMPKERFSAEFPKEGPSILRIQQVVRGDSAAYFCASSPTGGAPIEQYFGPGTRLTVT.

This clonotype was seen a few times. The rearrangement joins TRBV5-4 to TRBJ1-3, with D possibly TRBD1 on 6 matching bases. CDR1 SGHNT and CDR2 YYREEE come from the germline V gene (reference sequence). V gave up 3 bases and J gave up 4 bases, with 11 bases separating them. CDR3 length equals 14 residues. CDR3 in DNA: TGTGCCAGCAGCTCCGGGACATTGGGAAACACCATATATTTT. This gives the protein CASSSGTLGNTIYF.

The V and J genes are TRBV10-3 and TRBJ1-1; a possible D gene is TRBD1 (6 bases). V was clipped by 0 bases and J by 6 bases, with 11 bases between them. This CDR3 contains 14 residues. Germline CDR1 ENHRY, CDR2 SYGVKD. Here the CDR3 reads CAISESYSGAEAFF. The CDR3 nucleotides are TGTGCCATCAGTGAGTCCTATTCAGGGGCTGAAGCTTTCTTT.

The genes are TRBV9 and TRBJ2-1; no reliable D call. The germline V and J ends were trimmed by 2 bases and 6 bases, with 9 bases remaining between them. This CDR3 region has 13 residues. Germline loops: CDR1 SGDLS, CDR2 YYNGEE. CDR3 sequence: CASSVGLGNEQFF. DNA of the CDR3: TGTGCCAGCAGCGTTGGGCTGGGCAATGAGCAGTTCTTC.

This clonotype appeared a few times. V is TRBV20-1 and J is TRBJ2-3, with 7 bases aligning to TRBD2. The V gene end was trimmed by 5 bases and the J gene end by 2 bases; junction bases not matched to a gene: 10. This CDR3 is 15 amino acids long. The V gene's germline CDR1 is DFQATT and CDR2 SNEGSKA (reference sequence). The CDR3 DNA reads TGCAGTGCTCTTGCGACTAGCTTCTCCACAGATACGCAGTATTTT. It translates to CSALATSFSTDTQYF.

This clonotype was recorded at least ten times. The chain combines TRBV20-1 with TRBJ2-7; TRBD1 agrees at 11 bases. The CDR3 length is 16 residues. Trimming removed 2 bases from V and 4 bases from J; junction bases left unmatched: 10. The germline V gene has CDR1 DFQATT and CDR2 SNEGSKA (reference sequence). CDR3 sequence (DNA): TGCAGTGCTAGAAAAGCCGGGGACAGGGGGGCGTACGAGCAGTACTTC. Its translation: CSARKAGDRGAYEQYF.

In this sample, this clonotype turned up a few times. The chain joins TRBV20-1 to TRBJ2-2; TRBD2 matches at 10 bases. V lost 3 bases, J lost 3 bases, and 13 bases stayed unmatched. This CDR3 has 18 amino acids. CDR1 DFQATT and CDR2 SNEGSKA come from the germline V gene (reference sequence). CDR3 in DNA: TGCAGTGCTAGGGTTACAGCGGGAGGGCCCTGGGACACCGGGGAGCTGTTTTTT. It specifies CSARVTAGGPWDTGELFF.

This clonotype was seen ten or more times. The chain carries TRBV28 and TRBJ2-7, with D maybe TRBD1 (6 bases). This CDR3 has 15 amino acids. CDR1 and CDR2 from the germline V gene are MDHEN and SYDVKM. With 3 bases removed from V and 2 bases from J, the gap between germline ends came to 14 bases. For the CDR3, the DNA is TGTGCCAGCAGTTTGACAGGTTTGGCCCCCTACGAGCAGTACTTC. Protein product: CASSLTGLAPYEQYF.

This clonotype was observed a handful of times. This sequence joins TRBV28 and TRBJ2-7; D is ambiguous. Per the germline V gene, CDR1 is MDHEN and CDR2 is SYDVKM. CDR3 length: 15 residues. V was cut by 7 bases and J by 3 bases, with 19 bases left in between. CDR3 loop: CASISGPVRYYEQYF. CDR3 nucleotides: TGTGCCAGCATCTCGGGCCCCGTCCGCTACTACGAGCAGTACTTC.

In this sample, this clonotype turned up many times. The gene calls are TRBV10-1 and TRBJ2-1, with D perhaps matching TRBD2 (5 bases). The CDR3 is 12 residues long. In germline, CDR1 is WNHNN, CDR2 SYGVQD (reference sequence). Trimming cost V 3 bases and J 10 bases, with 10 bases left between them. This CDR3 reads CASSDGMLEQFF. As DNA, the CDR3 is TGCGCCAGCAGTGACGGGATGCTAGAGCAGTTCTTC.

This clonotype was seen many times. This chain joins TRBV5-6 and TRBJ2-7; 7 nucleotides align to TRBD1. Germline V gives CDR1 SGHDT, CDR2 YYEEEE. CDR3 length equals 15 residues. V lost 6 bases and J lost 2; bases outside the gene matches: 11. The chain's CDR3 is CASKNAGTATYEQYF. CDR3 coding DNA: TGTGCCAGCAAGAACGCCGGGACAGCTACCTACGAGCAGTACTTC. Full variable domain (remainder filled in from reference TRBV5-6 and TRBJ2-7): DAGVTQSPTHLIKTRGQQVTLRCSPKSGHDTVSWYQQALGQGPQFIFQYYEEEERQRGNFPDRFSGHQFPNYSSELNVNALLLGDSALYLCASKNAGTATYEQYFGPGTRLTVT.

This clonotype was detected a few times. The junction departs from germline at one end; a sequencing error may be responsible. The chain has TRBV27 and TRBJ2-6; no firm D call. Germline V gene data show CDR1 as MNHEY and CDR2 as SMNVEV (reference sequence). The CDR3 has 18 amino acids. DNA of the CDR3: TGTGCTAGCAGTTTATTTTCTTCGGGCAGCTCTGGGGCCAACGTCCTGACTTTC. This encodes CASSLFSSGSSGANVLTF.

On this clonotype itself: A read error may be the cause here, since a much bigger clone is one base away. The genes are TRBV18 and TRBJ1-1, with TRBD1 matching 12 bases. The V gene's germline CDR1 is KGHSH and CDR2 LQKENI. Germline trimming cut 0 bases from V and 10 bases from J; bases unmatched to any gene: 15. The CDR3 covers 18 residues. The DNA of the CDR3 is TGTGCCAGCTCACCACCGGGCCGCAGTAACCGGGACAGGGGGCTAGCTTTCTTT. Translated: CASSPPGRSNRDRGLAFF.

V gene TRBV20-1 combines with J gene TRBJ2-1; D ambiguous. Germline CDR1 and CDR2: DFQATT and SNEGSKA (reference sequence). The length of the CDR3 is 16 residues. Deletions cut 0 bases from V and 0 bases from J, with 12 bases between. This chain's CDR3 is CSARDLGLSSYNEQFF. CDR3 DNA: TGCAGTGCTAGAGATCTCGGTCTAAGCTCCTACAATGAGCAGTTCTTC.

This rearrangement joins TRBV6-5 to TRBJ2-2; no firm D call. Looked up from germline, CDR1 is MNHEY and CDR2 is SVGAGI. V lost 2 bases to trimming and J lost 0 bases, with 7 bases between them. The CDR3 covers 15 residues. The CDR3: CASSYIRANTGELFF. CDR3 bases: TGTGCCAGCAGTTACATCAGAGCGAACACCGGGGAGCTGTTTTTT.

This clonotype turned up a few times. The chain is built from TRBV4-3 and TRBJ2-1; D may be TRBD1 (6 bases). This CDR3 has 16 amino acids. Trimming removed 4 bases from V and 2 bases from J, with 15 bases in between. Germline lookup yields CDR1 LGHNA and CDR2 YSLEER. The CDR3 protein is CASSREQGSPYNEQFF. The CDR3 region has the DNA TGCGCCAGCAGCCGGGAACAGGGTTCCCCCTACAATGAGCAGTTCTTC.

This clonotype was detected ten times or more. The V call is TRBV28, the J call TRBJ1-2, with D tentatively TRBD1 (5 bases). Trimming left V 5 bases short and J 5 bases short, with 9 bases between. The CDR3 spans 12 residues. Germline assignment: CDR1 MDHEN and CDR2 SYDVKM. In DNA form, the CDR3 reads TGTGCCAGCAGTCCCCGACAGTATGGCTACACCTTC. Translation gives CASSPRQYGYTF.

This clonotype showed up many times. The rearrangement uses TRBV12-3 or TRBV12-4 and TRBJ1-1; 8 bases are a match to TRBD1. There are 13 residues in the CDR3. V gave up 5 bases and J gave up 11 bases; unmatched junction bases: 10. The CDR3 bases are TGTGCCAGCAGTCACTCGGACAGGGTGTTTGCTTTCTTT. This codes for CASSHSDRVFAFF.